This T cell receptor (beta chain) was documented in a study of blood T cell repertoires in COVID-19. Recruited during active infection, patients (from Seattle) were subsequently followed longitudinally. The authors' processing: Amplification from reference gene primers served as the basis for estimated nucleated cell counts. TCRdb's copy holds only in-frame clones and misses some; the assay was immunoSEQ multiplex PCR. That table supplies the V and J calls and clone size; D and trimming were determined from the DNA. The table includes 190,000 or so clones, 90% to 95% detected once. V lost 9 bases, J lost 5 bases, and 6 bases stayed unmatched. The CDR3 has 14 residues. Germline V gene sequence: CDR1 MDHEN, CDR2 SYDVKM.

The TCR comes from a man aged 25-45 years with COVID-19, enrolled during active disease. The V and J genes are TRBV28 and TRBJ1-6; 8 nucleotides agree with TRBD1. The sample comprised peripheral blood. CDR3 in DNA: TGTGCCAGTGGGACAGGCTTCAATAATTCACCCCTCCACTTT. Protein sequence: CASGTGFNNSPLHF.